A selection of T cell receptor beta chains follows, all from one sample in a study of T-cell reconstitution after alpha-beta-depleted transplantation in children. TCRdb re-called the PCR reads through MiXCR, storing one row per CDR3 protein. The table records about 540,000 distinct CDR3 sequences, about 18% of them present only once. This material consisted of PBMCs from the stem cell graft donor, taken from the stem cell graft. All receptors derive from a human donor who donated a stem cell graft to a child with acute lymphoblastic leukemia. Both conserved end residues are part of each CDR3. The D gene is left open where the match is weak. A clone size is listed for some rows: how often the clone was seen (once, few, many), or a class if it is expanded.

TRBV5-1	TRBD2	few	TRBJ2-4	CASSPGLAGGIQYF	TGCGCCAGCAGCCCGGGACTAGCGGGGGGCATTCAGTACTTC
TRBV6-1	-	many	TRBJ2-5	CASSATAYQETQYF	TGTGCCAGCAGTGCGACAGCGTACCAAGAGACCCAGTACTTC
TRBV7-9	-	-	TRBJ2-7	CASSLAWTANEQYF	TGTGCCAGCAGCTTAGCCTGGACTGCCAACGAGCAGTACTTC
TRBV7-8	-	-	TRBJ2-7	CASSSKALPYPYEQYF	TGTGCCAGCAGCTCTAAGGCCCTCCCATATCCCTACGAGCAGTACTTC
TRBV7-2	TRBD1	-	TRBJ1-2	CASSRNTGAGGYTF	TGTGCCAGCAGCCGCAACACAGGGGCGGGAGGCTACACCTTC
TRBV7-3	TRBD2	few	TRBJ2-1	CASSPSREPMNEQFF	TGTGCCAGCAGCCCCTCGCGGGAGCCAATGAATGAGCAGTTCTTC
TRBV20-1	-	many	TRBJ1-1	CSARRQVSVNTEAFF	TGCAGTGCTAGACGGCAGGTATCGGTGAACACTGAAGCTTTCTTT
TRBV5-1	-	many	TRBJ2-7	CASSRGRAGRYEQYF	TGCGCCAGCAGCCGAGGAAGGGCAGGTCGGTACGAGCAGTACTTC
TRBV5-1	TRBD1	-	TRBJ1-1	CASSLARTGDGTEAFF	TGCGCCAGCAGCTTGGCCCGAACAGGGGACGGCACTGAAGCTTTCTTT
TRBV7-8	-	-	TRBJ2-2	CASSPLRVAVNTGELFF	TGTGCCAGCAGCCCTCTGAGGGTCGCGGTAAACACCGGGGAGCTGTTTTTT
TRBV29-1	-	few	TRBJ2-5	CSVGGTPIVETQYF	TGCAGCGTTGGCGGGACTCCCATAGTGGAGACCCAGTACTTC
TRBV5-1	TRBD2	few	TRBJ2-7	CASSLGSGLATYEQYF	TGCGCCAGCAGCTTGGGATCCGGACTAGCCACCTACGAGCAGTACTTC
TRBV5-1	-	-	TRBJ2-1	CASSLLVYSSYNEQFF	TGCGCCAGCAGCTTGTTGGTGTACAGCTCCTACAATGAGCAGTTCTTC
TRBV11-2	TRBD1	few	TRBJ2-3	CASSLARGRVSTDTQYF	TGTGCCAGCAGCTTAGCCAGGGGGCGGGTAAGCACAGATACGCAGTATTTT
TRBV29-1	TRBD1	few	TRBJ2-7	CSVPGQGYEQYF	TGCAGCGTTCCGGGACAGGGTTACGAGCAGTACTTC
TRBV12-3/TRBV12-4	TRBD1	few	TRBJ2-7	CASRDRGDYEQYF	TGTGCCAGCAGGGACAGGGGGGACTACGAGCAGTACTTC
TRBV10-3	TRBD2	few	TRBJ2-3	CAINPTSGLRETQYF	TGTGCCATCAACCCGACTAGCGGGTTACGGGAAACGCAGTATTTT
TRBV20-1	-	-	TRBJ2-1	CSASYGTEQFF	TGCAGTGCTAGCTACGGTACAGAGCAGTTCTTC
TRBV4-1	-	few	TRBJ2-7	CASSFRDDSYEQYF	TGCGCCAGCAGCTTCCGGGACGACTCCTACGAGCAGTACTTC
TRBV9	-	few	TRBJ2-3	CASSSGTRTDTQYF	TGTGCCAGCTCGTCAGGGACCCGCACAGATACGCAGTATTTT
TRBV20-1	-	-	TRBJ2-7	CSAALTGRAEQYF	TGCAGTGCTGCCCTTACGGGGCGAGCCGAGCAGTACTTC
TRBV18	TRBD1	few	TRBJ1-1	CASSPETGEYTEAFF	TGTGCCAGCTCACCAGAGACAGGGGAGTACACTGAAGCTTTCTTT
TRBV12-3/TRBV12-4	-	few	TRBJ1-5	CASSLRGGPQHF	TGTGCCAGCAGCCTCAGGGGTGGGCCCCAGCATTTT
TRBV12-3/TRBV12-4	-	-	TRBJ2-2	CASSFLVSNTGELFF	TGTGCCAGCAGTTTCCTGGTCAGTAACACCGGGGAGCTGTTTTTT
TRBV4-1	-	few	TRBJ1-1	CASSPLPGRDTEAFF	TGCGCCAGCAGCCCCCTCCCTGGAAGGGACACTGAAGCTTTCTTT
TRBV5-1	TRBD2	-	TRBJ2-1	CASSLFFQASGPSSYNEQFF	TGCGCCAGCAGCTTGTTTTTCCAAGCTAGCGGGCCAAGCTCCTACAATGAGCAGTTCTTC
TRBV7-9	-	-	TRBJ1-1	CASSEGFGNTEAFF	TGTGCCAGCAGCGAAGGGTTCGGGAACACTGAAGCTTTCTTT
TRBV19	TRBD2	few	TRBJ2-1	CASSVGLGEANEQFF	TGTGCCAGTAGTGTGGGACTAGGGGAGGCGAATGAGCAGTTCTTC
TRBV15	-	few	TRBJ2-3	CATSRGPGMADTQYF	TGTGCCACCAGCAGAGGTCCGGGGATGGCAGATACGCAGTATTTT
TRBV4-1	-	few	TRBJ2-5	CASSQGPGKTQYF	TGCGCCAGCAGCCAAGGTCCAGGGAAGACCCAGTACTTC
TRBV3-1	TRBD2	-	TRBJ2-1	CASSPPSGEYNEQFF	TGTGCCAGCAGCCCTCCTAGCGGGGAATACAATGAGCAGTTCTTC
TRBV12-3/TRBV12-4	TRBD2	few	TRBJ2-7	CASSRMLAGGYEQYF	TGTGCCAGCAGTCGTATGCTAGCGGGAGGCTACGAGCAGTACTTC
TRBV20-1	TRBD2	-	TRBJ2-1	CSARDRVAGDEQFF	TGCAGTGCTAGAGATCGGGTAGCGGGAGATGAGCAGTTCTTC
TRBV5-1	TRBD2	-	TRBJ2-7	CASSRGLESYEQYF	TGCGCCAGCAGCCGGGGACTAGAGTCCTACGAGCAGTACTTC
TRBV5-5	-	-	TRBJ1-1	CASSLHGPSTEAFF	TGTGCCAGCAGCTTGCATGGACCAAGCACTGAAGCTTTCTTT
TRBV15	-	few	TRBJ1-3	CATMDGVSFSSGNTIYF	TGTGCCACCATGGATGGGGTCTCGTTCAGCTCTGGAAACACCATATATTTT
TRBV5-1	-	few	TRBJ2-7	CASSFLETGREQYF	TGCGCCAGCAGCTTCCTGGAGACAGGGAGGGAGCAGTACTTC
TRBV2	TRBD1	-	TRBJ2-2	CARGQGSNTGELFF	TGTGCCAGGGGACAGGGTTCGAACACCGGGGAGCTGTTTTTT
TRBV20-1	TRBD1	-	TRBJ2-7	CSASTDRPYEQYF	TGCAGTGCTTCTACGGACAGGCCCTACGAGCAGTACTTC
TRBV9	-	-	TRBJ2-3	CASSVSDFTDTQYF	TGTGCCAGCAGCGTGTCCGACTTCACAGATACGCAGTATTTT
TRBV20-1	-	-	TRBJ2-7	CSAPDIAEQYF	TGCAGTGCTCCTGACATCGCCGAGCAGTACTTC
TRBV10-3	-	-	TRBJ1-2	CAISESSQATANYGYTF	TGTGCCATCAGTGAGTCTTCCCAGGCGACAGCTAACTATGGCTACACCTTC